A single sample is the source of the 18 T cell receptor beta chains below, sequenced in a study of tumor T cells in aggressive B-cell lymphoma. This table comes from immunoSEQ multiplex PCR, and its TCRdb copy is limited to in-frame clones, with some not included. This table has approximately 720 clones, approximately 90% appearing once. Specimen: tumor tissue. These receptor sequences come from an adult with diffuse large B cell lymphoma.

The rearrangement links TRBV11-1 to TRBJ2-3, with 7 positions matching TRBD2. V was pared by 1 base and J by 4 bases, with 2 bases of the junction left unmatched. Per the germline V gene, CDR1 is SGHAT and CDR2 is FQDESV (reference sequence). This CDR3 has 14 amino acids. CDR3 in amino acids: CASSLDRGADTQYF. Here the CDR3 DNA reads TGTGCCAGCAGCTTAGACCGGGGGGCAGATACGCAGTATTTT.

This chain uses TRBV29-1 with TRBJ2-5, with TRBD2 identical over 10 bases. Germline V lookup: CDR1 SQVTM, CDR2 ANQGSEA. V shed 5 bases, J shed 1 base, and the junction held 4 bases outside the gene matches. The CDR3 spans 14 residues. The CDR3 DNA is TGCAGCGTTTCAAGCGGGGGGGTCCAAGAGACCCAGTACTTC. Encoded protein: CSVSSGGVQETQYF.

The chain employs TRBV19 and TRBJ1-5; 9 bases map to TRBD1. Germline V gives CDR1 LNHDA, CDR2 SQIVND (reference sequence). J was trimmed by 0 bases and V by 4 bases; bases with no gene match: 4. The CDR3 is 16 amino acids. Here the CDR3 reads CASSTMTGGSNQPQHF. DNA of the CDR3: TGTGCCAGTAGTACGATGACAGGGGGTAGCAATCAGCCCCAGCATTTT.

J is TRBJ2-7 and V is TRBV6-1; 8 bases agree with TRBD1. V shed 7 bases and J 7 bases; nucleotides not matched to a gene: 9. The CDR3 is made up of 13 amino acids. Germline V gene sequence: CDR1 MNHNS, CDR2 SASEGT. The CDR3 loop is CASTRTGSKEQYF. As DNA, the CDR3 is TGTGCCAGCACCCGGACAGGGTCGAAAGAGCAGTACTTC.

Turning to this clone: One junction end disagrees with the germline gene, perhaps due to a read error. The chain is built from TRBV7-7 and TRBJ2-5, with D possibly being TRBD1 (6 bases). Germline CDR1 SSHAT, CDR2 FNYEAQ (reference sequence). This CDR3 is built from 15 residues. This chain's CDR3 is CASSRTDRGEETQYF. In nucleotides, the CDR3 is TGTGCTAGCAGCCGGACGGACAGAGGCGAAGAGACCCAGTACTTC.

This clone was picked up one time. This CDR3 reads CASRSTGAGNQPQHF. The CDR3 region has the DNA TGTGCCAGTAGGTCAACAGGGGCTGGAAATCAGCCCCAGCATTTT. The chain joins TRBV19 to TRBJ1-5; 7 bases match TRBD1. The CDR3 runs 15 residues. Germline CDR1 and CDR2: LNHDA and SQIVND (reference sequence). V was pared by 6 bases and J by 4 bases, with 9 bases of the junction left unmatched.

V is TRBV11-3 and J is TRBJ2-7, with 9 bases fitting TRBD1. CDR1 is SGHNT and CDR2 is YENEEA in the germline V gene. Germline trimming cut 4 bases from V and 3 bases from J; bases unmatched to any gene: 4. CDR3 size: 14 residues. CDR3 bases: TGTGCCAGCAGCTCCCGGACAGGGGACTACGAGCAGTACTTC. It is translated as CASSSRTGDYEQYF.

The V call is TRBV27, the J call TRBJ1-1; 8 bases agree with TRBD1. The V and J ends lost 4 bases and 2 bases, in that order; junction bases with no gene match: 12. The CDR3 has 17 residues. Germline CDR1 reads MNHEY; CDR2 reads SMNVEV (reference sequence). The CDR3 DNA is TGTGCCAGCAGTTCGCCCCAGGGGGCGGGGCTCAACACTGAAGCTTTCTTT. Translated, it gives CASSSPQGAGLNTEAFF.

The chain is built from TRBV5-1 and TRBJ2-2; tentative D call: TRBD2 (5 bases). Trimming stripped 0 bases from V and 4 bases from J, with 13 bases between. This CDR3 contains 16 residues. Per germline, CDR1 SGHRS and CDR2 YFSETQ. For the CDR3, the DNA is TGCGCCAGCAGCTTGGAGGTCGGGATTCGCACCGGGGAGCTGTTTTTT. It specifies CASSLEVGIRTGELFF.

The J gene is TRBJ2-5, the V gene TRBV6-5; 7 bases align to TRBD2. The CDR3 contains 13 residues. Germline CDR1 and CDR2: MNHEY and SVGAGI. With 0 bases clipped from V and 11 bases from J, the junction kept 6 bases outside the gene matches. The CDR3 loop reads CASSYSMGGEQYF. The CDR3 DNA reads as TGTGCCAGCAGTTACTCGATGGGGGGGGAGCAGTACTTC.

As DNA, the CDR3 is TGTGCCTGGAGTGTACAGAAGGGGCTCAATCAGCCCCAGCATTTT. This translates into CAWSVQKGLNQPQHF. This chain joins TRBV30 and TRBJ1-5; D might be TRBD1 (5 bases). The germline gives CDR1 GTSNPN, CDR2 SVGIG (reference sequence). The CDR3 runs 15 residues. V gave up 0 bases and J gave up 3 bases, with 12 bases separating them. Looking up the rest from reference TRBV30 and TRBJ1-5 gives the full variable domain: SQTIHQWPATLVQPVGSPLSLECTVEGTSNPNLYWYRQAAGRGLQLLFYSVGIGQISSEVPQNLSASRPQDRQFILSSKKLLLSDSGFYLCAWSVQKGLNQPQHFGDGTRLSIL.

The V gene is TRBV28, the J gene TRBJ1-2; the match to TRBD1 covers 7 bases. The CDR3 spans 14 residues. Germline trimming cut 5 bases from V and 2 bases from J; bases unmatched to any gene: 5. Per germline, CDR1 MDHEN and CDR2 SYDVKM. The DNA of the CDR3 is TGTGCCAGCAGTGGACAGGTGCTCAACTATGGCTACACCTTC. It encodes CASSGQVLNYGYTF.

This chain links TRBV6-1 with TRBJ1-2, with D uncertain. V was clipped by 6 bases and J by 11 bases, with 25 bases between them. This CDR3 spans 15 amino acids. Germline V gene sequence: CDR1 MNHNS, CDR2 SASEGT. The CDR3 DNA is TGTGCCAGCAGAGAACTGACGGCTCTCAAATCGGAGTACACCTTC. It yields the protein CASRELTALKSEYTF.

V is TRBV4-3 and J is TRBJ1-6; possible D gene TRBD1, 6 bases. From germline, CDR1 is LGHNA and CDR2 YSLEER. The V and J ends lost 3 bases and 0 bases respectively, with 9 bases between them. This CDR3 is built from 16 residues. Here the CDR3 DNA reads TGCGCCAGCAGCCACAGGGGAAGCTCCTATAATTCACCCCTCCACTTT. This sequence encodes CASSHRGSSYNSPLHF.

This chain joins TRBV7-2 and TRBJ1-3, with D uncertain. V was pared by 4 bases and J by 4 bases, with 5 bases between. This CDR3 is 12 amino acids long. Germline V CDR1 and CDR2: SGHTA, FQGNSA. The CDR3 nucleotides are TGTGCCAGCAGCTCCGTCGGAAACACCATATATTTT. It translates to CASSSVGNTIYF.

The chain joins TRBV2 to TRBJ2-7; tentative D call: TRBD1 (5 bases). CDR3 length equals 12 residues. The V gene lost 3 bases and the J gene lost 6 bases, with 9 bases spanning the gap. In germline, CDR1 is SNHLY, CDR2 FYNNEI. CDR3: CASSELRGEQYF. The CDR3 DNA is TGTGCCAGCAGTGAGTTAAGGGGCGAGCAGTACTTC.

The rearrangement uses TRBV19 and TRBJ2-5, with 7 bases fitting TRBD2. Trimming removed 4 bases from V and 5 bases from J; junction bases left unmatched: 4. In germline, CDR1 is LNHDA, CDR2 SQIVND (reference sequence). The CDR3 length is 13 residues. Written as DNA, the CDR3 is TGTGCCAGTAGTAGGACTAGTTATGAGACCCAGTACTTC. This translates into CASSRTSYETQYF.

This chain links TRBV11-1 with TRBJ2-1; TRBD2 might be the D (5 bases). Germline CDR1 SGHAT, CDR2 FQDESV (reference sequence). V lost 1 base, J lost 0 bases, and 19 bases lay in between. The CDR3 contains 19 residues. The CDR3 coding sequence is TGTGCCAGCAGCTTAGTGGGGTTGAGGTGGGAGAGCTCCTACAATGAGCAGTTCTTC. Translation gives CASSLVGLRWESSYNEQFF.